Sequencing of this TCR beta chain was carried out in a study of blood T cell repertoires in COVID-19. Clones were read by immunoSEQ multiplex PCR, and TCRdb kept only the in-frame ones, dropping some. The sample consists of around 100,000 clones, around nine tenths of them appearing once. Germline-derived CDR1 and CDR2 are SGHRS and YFSETQ. CDR3 length equals 14 residues. V was cut by 0 bases and J by 1 base, with 7 bases left in between. This clonotype was sampled from a human donor in a cohort sampled during active COVID-19. The J gene is TRBJ1-1, the V gene TRBV5-1; D is ambiguous. Sequenced input: peripheral blood. Written as DNA, the CDR3 is TGCGCCAGCAGCTTGGCCAGTACGAACACTGAAGCTTTCTTT. Translated: CASSLASTNTEAFF.